This T cell receptor (beta chain) was recorded in a study of shared clonotypes between healthy human individuals. This clone was observed a single time. The sample holds other DNA sequences that translate to the same CDR3. Only in-frame clones appear in the TCRdb table, and some are missing; sequencing was by immunoSEQ multiplex PCR. The table includes some 2,000,000 clones, approximately 94% detected once. CDR1 is SGDLS, CDR2 YYNGEE, per germline. CDR3 length: 13 residues. Between the trimmed V and J ends, which lost 4 bases and 0 bases, there was a span of 4 bases. This TCR was sampled from a man between 18 and 29 years old in good health. The specimen was naive CD4+ T cells sorted from blood. The sample's subset: CD45RA+ positively selected. The chain carries TRBV9 and TRBJ2-2; no reliable D call. Here the CDR3 DNA reads TGTGCCAGCAGCCCCGCGAACACCGGGGAGCTGTTTTTT. Protein product: CASSPANTGELFF.